A single sample is the source of the 19 T cell receptor beta chains below, sequenced in a study of response to subunit inactivated influenza vaccine. One entry per CDR3 protein results from TCRdb running MiXCR on the RT-PCR reads. The repertoire consists of 650,000 to 800,000 distinct CDR3 sequences, with approximately 14% occurring once and the leading ten covering 6% to 8%. The material sequenced was PBMCs from blood, taken around 15 days before vaccination. These receptors were obtained from a man in his fifties or sixties who received an inactivated influenza vaccine.

This clonotype was observed at least ten times. This chain joins TRBV15 and TRBJ2-5; weak D call: TRBD2 (7 bases). Germline V gene sequence: CDR1 LNHNV, CDR2 YYDKDF (reference sequence). Between the trimmed V and J ends, which lost 5 bases and 4 bases, there was a span of 14 bases. The CDR3 is 14 amino acids. The CDR3 reads CATSPRGGGETQYF. The CDR3 DNA reads as TGTGCCACCAGCCCCCGAGGGGGGGGAGAGACCCAGTACTTC. The variable domain in full, completed from reference TRBV15 and TRBJ2-5, reads DAMVIQNPRYQVTQFGKPVTLSCSQTLNHNVMYWYQQKSSQAPKLLFHYYDKDFNNEADTPDNFQSRRPNTSFCFLDIRSPGLGDTAMYLCATSPRGGGETQYFGPGTRLLVL.

The chain couples TRBV18 to TRBJ2-3, with TRBD2 matching 9 bases. Unmatched junction bases numbered 11, after V lost 6 bases and J lost 4 bases. Germline assignment: CDR1 KGHSH and CDR2 LQKENI. The CDR3 totals 16 residues. CDR3: CASSLRASGAADTQYF. The CDR3 DNA sequence: TGTGCCAGCTCCCTCCGGGCTAGCGGGGCGGCAGATACGCAGTATTTT.

This clonotype was seen ten or more times. The gene calls are TRBV12-3 or TRBV12-4 and TRBJ2-7; TRBD2 aligns across 8 bases. Trimming at V came to 6 bases and at J to 5 bases, leaving 6 bases not matched to a gene. This CDR3 region has 13 residues. The CDR3 reads CASRQAGAHEQYF. The CDR3 region has the DNA TGTGCCAGCAGGCAAGCGGGAGCCCACGAGCAGTACTTC.

This clonotype appeared once. The J gene is TRBJ2-3, the V gene TRBV11-2; 11 bases map to TRBD2. Germline values: CDR1 SGHAT, CDR2 FQNNGV. V shed 1 base and J 3 bases; nucleotides not matched to a gene: 3. The CDR3 covers 16 residues. The CDR3 sequence: CASSLGLAGKTDTQYF. The CDR3, as DNA: TGTGCCAGCAGCTTAGGACTAGCGGGGAAAACAGATACGCAGTATTTT.

The V and J genes are TRBV6-2 or TRBV6-3 and TRBJ2-5; 9 bases are shared with TRBD2. The germline V gene encodes CDR1 MNHEY and CDR2 SVGEGT. V lost 3 bases and J lost 5; bases outside the gene matches: 10. The CDR3 runs to 16 residues. The CDR3 nucleotides are TGTGCCAGCAGTTATGGGCCTAGCGGGGCGAGGGAGACCCAGTACTTC. It is translated as CASSYGPSGARETQYF.

This clonotype was picked up a small number of times. This chain links TRBV6-5 with TRBJ2-1; a possible D gene is TRBD2 (5 bases). Germline V gene sequence: CDR1 MNHEY, CDR2 SVGAGI. CDR3 length: 12 amino acids. V was trimmed by 5 bases and J by 12 bases, leaving 14 bases between them. CDR3 sequence: CASSPDSLGQFF. The CDR3 DNA sequence: TGTGCCAGCAGTCCGGACTCCCTGGGGCAGTTCTTC.

This clonotype was counted between two and nine times. The V call is TRBV11-2, the J call TRBJ2-7, with TRBD1 matching 10 bases. The CDR3 contains 19 residues. The V and J ends lost 6 bases and 2 bases, in that order; junction bases with no gene match: 19. Germline CDR1 SGHAT, CDR2 FQNNGV. The CDR3 DNA follows: TGTGCCAGCAGTCCTTGGGGACAGGGGAGCGGGAGTAGGGCCTACGAGCAGTACTTC. It is translated as CASSPWGQGSGSRAYEQYF.

This clonotype was seen a few times. The chain links TRBV14 to TRBJ1-1, with TRBD1 matching over 7 bases. Germline loops: CDR1 SGHDN, CDR2 FVKESK. V was pared by 3 bases and J by 6 bases, with 7 bases of the junction left unmatched. The CDR3 is 14 amino acids. The CDR3 DNA is TGTGCCAGCAGCCAGAATTACAGGGGAGCTGAAGCTTTCTTT. It yields the protein CASSQNYRGAEAFF.

This clonotype was observed a handful of times. The V call is TRBV12-3 or TRBV12-4, the J call TRBJ2-3, with TRBD1 matching 9 bases. Trimming removed 3 bases from V and 12 bases from J; junction bases left unmatched: 4. This CDR3 has 12 amino acids. The CDR3 spells CASSFQTGGQYF. In DNA, the CDR3 is TGTGCCAGCAGTTTTCAGACAGGGGGACAGTATTTT.

This clonotype was counted only a few times. The genes are TRBV20-1 and TRBJ2-7; the D gene could be TRBD1 or TRBD2 (5 bases each). Germline V CDR1 and CDR2: DFQATT, SNEGSKA (reference sequence). This CDR3 has 16 amino acids. The germline V and J ends were trimmed by 0 bases and 8 bases, with 23 bases remaining between them. In DNA, the CDR3 is TGCAGTGCTAGAGATCAGGATCCGGGACGGGTGGGAAAGCAGTACTTC. Its protein is CSARDQDPGRVGKQYF.

This clonotype was found a few times. The rearrangement joins TRBV30 to TRBJ2-7; D gene uncertain. Deletions cut 2 bases from V and 9 bases from J, with 17 bases between. Germline V gene data show CDR1 as GTSNPN and CDR2 as SVGIG (reference sequence). The CDR3 extends over 13 amino acids. CDR3 sequence: CAWSMTAASGQYF. The CDR3 DNA is TGTGCCTGGAGTATGACGGCAGCTTCTGGGCAGTACTTC.

The V gene is TRBV6-2 or TRBV6-3, the J gene TRBJ2-5; 8 nucleotides match TRBD2. Per germline, CDR1 MNHEY and CDR2 SVGEGT. The V and J ends lost 6 bases and 2 bases, in that order; junction bases with no gene match: 5. This CDR3 contains 14 residues. The CDR3 DNA is TGTGCCAGCAGAAGACTAGCGATGCAAGAGACCCAGTACTTC. Protein sequence: CASRRLAMQETQYF.

Only a few counts were recorded for this clonotype. This chain joins TRBV11-2 and TRBJ2-1; 7 bases are shared with TRBD2. The CDR3 consists of 19 residues. J lost 6 bases, V lost 1 base, and 18 bases had no gene match. Germline CDR1 SGHAT, CDR2 FQNNGV. The CDR3 protein is CASSLVSGGAGIDINEQFF. The DNA for the CDR3 is TGTGCCAGCAGCTTAGTGTCCGGCGGAGCGGGAATAGATATCAATGAGCAGTTCTTC.

This clonotype was counted between two and nine times. The CDR3 DNA follows: TGCAGCGGGGGGAGGGTTAGCGCCTACAATGAGCAGTTCTTC. It codes for CSGGRVSAYNEQFF. The chain carries TRBV29-1 and TRBJ2-1; TRBD2 aligns across 7 bases. Germline CDR1 is SQVTM and CDR2 is ANQGSEA. With V trimmed by 7 bases and J by 2 bases, 8 bases remained unmatched. The CDR3 is 14 amino acids.

The chain is built from TRBV12-3 or TRBV12-4 and TRBJ2-3; D remains ambiguous. V was pared by 6 bases and J by 2 bases, with 21 bases between. The CDR3 is made up of 17 amino acids. The CDR3 nucleotides are TGTGCCAGCAGCCCAAAGCCCAGACCCCACTCCACAGATACGCAGTATTTT. Encoded protein: CASSPKPRPHSTDTQYF.

This chain connects TRBV6-1 to TRBJ2-5, with a tentative D call TRBD2 (5 bases). Trimming took 0 bases from V and 10 from J, leaving 6 bases between them. CDR3 size: 11 residues. The germline gives CDR1 MNHNS, CDR2 SASEGT. This CDR3 is CASSEARGQYF. CDR3 in DNA: TGTGCCAGCAGTGAAGCTCGGGGCCAGTACTTC.

This clonotype occurred many times. The genes are TRBV12-3 or TRBV12-4 and TRBJ1-5; D unclear. This CDR3 contains 14 residues. Trimming left V 1 base short and J 1 base short, with 5 bases between. The CDR3 region is CASSLEGSNQPQHF. The CDR3 bases are TGTGCCAGCAGTTTAGAAGGGAGCAATCAGCCCCAGCATTTT.

The rearrangement joins TRBV5-1 to TRBJ2-1, with 7 bases lining up with TRBD2. The CDR3 has 13 residues. Germline V gene sequence: CDR1 SGHRS, CDR2 YFSETQ. The trim removed 5 bases at V and 6 bases at J, leaving 5 bases unmatched. Written as DNA, the CDR3 is TGCGCCAGCAGGCCGGGAGGCCCCAATGAGCAGTTCTTC. This encodes CASRPGGPNEQFF.

This clonotype was counted between two and nine times. The chain has TRBV14 and TRBJ2-1; TRBD2 matches 9 bases. This CDR3 is built from 21 residues. The J segment lost 0 bases and the V segment lost 0 bases, leaving 15 bases of the junction unmatched. The germline V gene encodes CDR1 SGHDN and CDR2 FVKESK. The CDR3 spells CASSQEPRLAGPSSSYNEQFF. In DNA form, the CDR3 reads TGTGCCAGCAGCCAAGAGCCTCGGCTAGCGGGACCATCTAGCTCCTACAATGAGCAGTTCTTC.